These 20 T cell receptor beta chains came from one sample sequenced in a study of cytomegalovirus exposure and HLA in healthy donors (dated by TCRdb to the late 2010s). The library was produced with the immunoSEQ multiplex PCR assay. For the multiplex PCR, a mixture combining 60 forward primers for TCR Vbeta segments and 13 reverse primers for TCR Jbeta segments was used. TCRdb's version of the immuneACCESS table is confined to in-frame rearrangements and falls short of the full clone set. An unresolved V gene accounts for under half of the shortfall where checked; the remainder is of unknown origin. This sample's table has entries for 75,000 to 95,000 clones. Of the sample, just over 5.5% is held by the ten largest clones. The source material was PBMCs. The receptors here all came from a girl aged 5-17 years in good health and CMV-seropositive.

The CDR3 nucleotides are TGTGCCAGCAGCGGGACTAGCGGGGTGTTAAAGTACGTC. Translating it yields CASSGTSGVLKYV. The V gene is TRBV6-1, the J gene TRBJ2-7; 13 nucleotides match TRBD2. The CDR3 extends over 13 amino acids. Trimming cost V 6 bases and J 11 bases; bases outside gene matches: 7. Germline lookup yields CDR1 MNHNS and CDR2 SASEGT.

The chain links TRBV4-1 to TRBJ1-1, with TRBD1 matching 9 bases. Germline V lookup: CDR1 MGHRA, CDR2 YSYEKL. This CDR3 has 17 amino acids. V lost 2 bases, J lost 4 bases, and 11 bases stayed unmatched. CDR3 nucleotides: TGCGCCAGCAGCCAAAAAGGGACAGGGAAAGGGGCCACTGAAGCTTTCTTT. Its translation is CASSQKGTGKGATEAFF.

Concerning this clone: Other DNA sequences of this sample code for an identical CDR3. CDR3 amino acids: CSVVQGNQPQHF. The CDR3 DNA follows: TGCAGCGTTGTACAGGGGAATCAGCCCCAGCATTTT. The chain couples TRBV29-1 to TRBJ1-5; TRBD1 matches 7 bases. V lost 4 bases and J lost 4; bases outside the gene matches: 1. CDR3 length: 12 residues. CDR1 is SQVTM, CDR2 ANQGSEA, per germline.

This chain links TRBV18 with TRBJ2-7; D is perhaps TRBD1 (6 bases). V was trimmed by 6 bases and J by 1 base, leaving 25 bases between them. Germline V gives CDR1 KGHSH, CDR2 LQKENI. The CDR3 consists of 18 residues. For the CDR3, the DNA is TGTGCCAGCTCCTTAAGCCGGGACACTGATGGTGGGTCCTACGAGCAGTACGTC. Translating gives CASSLSRDTDGGSYEQYV.

The rearrangement uses TRBV6-6 and TRBJ2-4, with 7 bases aligning to TRBD1. The CDR3 has 16 amino acids. With 5 bases clipped from V and 0 bases from J, the junction kept 7 bases outside the gene matches. The germline V gene has CDR1 MNHNY and CDR2 SVGAGI (reference sequence). As DNA, the CDR3 is TGTGCCAGCAGTGGAGGACAGGTACTAGCCAAAAACATTCAGTACTTC. Residues: CASSGGQVLAKNIQYF.

V and J are TRBV9 and TRBJ2-3; 11 bases fit TRBD2. This CDR3 is 17 amino acids long. J was trimmed by 5 bases and V by 4 bases; bases with no gene match: 12. The germline gives CDR1 SGDLS, CDR2 YYNGEE. The CDR3 loop reads CASSSLAGTSGRDTQYF. CDR3 coding DNA: TGTGCCAGCAGCTCCTTGGCCGGGACTAGCGGACGAGATACGCAGTATTTT.

The chain couples TRBV7-9 to TRBJ2-1; 7 bases align to TRBD2. The CDR3 runs to 14 residues. J was trimmed by 6 bases and V by 5 bases; bases with no gene match: 7. Germline assignment: CDR1 SEHNR and CDR2 FQNEAQ (reference sequence). CDR3 coding DNA: TGTGCCAGCAGCCCTAACCTAGCGGTCAATGAGCAGTTCTTC. Its translation is CASSPNLAVNEQFF.

This chain uses TRBV7-9 with TRBJ1-1, with D hard to call. Germline lookup yields CDR1 SEHNR and CDR2 FQNEAQ (reference sequence). Trimming left V 5 bases short and J 3 bases short, with 13 bases between. The CDR3 totals 14 residues. CDR3 DNA: TGTGCCAGCAGCAACATCGGTGGAGACACTGAAGCTTTCTTT. As protein: CASSNIGGDTEAFF.

The V gene is TRBV5-6, the J gene TRBJ2-1; 10 nucleotides match TRBD1. Trimming removed 4 bases from V and 9 bases from J; junction bases left unmatched: 7. The CDR3 is 14 amino acids. Germline V CDR1 and CDR2: SGHDT, YYEEEE. CDR3 DNA sequence: TGTGCCAGCAGCCGGGACAGGGGTATCGGTGAGCAGTTCTTC. The encoded protein is CASSRDRGIGEQFF.

The chain employs TRBV11-2 and TRBJ2-7, with 7 bases matching TRBD2. This CDR3 spans 14 amino acids. V trimming: 5 bases; J trimming: 0 bases; junction bases outside the gene matches: 4. The germline gives CDR1 SGHAT, CDR2 FQNNGV. DNA for the CDR3: TGTGCCAGCAGCACAAGCGGGGTCTCCTACGAGCAGTACTTC. Translated: CASSTSGVSYEQYF. The full variable domain, with the rest looked up from reference TRBV11-2 and TRBJ2-7, is EAGVAQSPRYKIIEKRQSVAFWCNPISGHATLYWYQQILGQGPKLLIQFQNNGVVDDSQLPKDRFSAERLKGVDSTLKIQPAKLEDSAVYLCASSTSGVSYEQYFGPGTRLTVT.

J is TRBJ1-1 and V is TRBV9; TRBD1 is a possible D gene (6 bases). V lost 1 base and J 2 bases, leaving 12 bases between the germline ends. This CDR3 has 15 residues. Germline loops: CDR1 SGDLS, CDR2 YYNGEE. The CDR3: CASSVLGTKNTEAFF. The CDR3 region has the DNA TGTGCCAGCAGCGTACTTGGGACAAAAAACACTGAAGCTTTCTTT.

The J gene is TRBJ1-1, the V gene TRBV9, with D tentatively TRBD1 (6 bases). CDR1 is SGDLS and CDR2 is YYNGEE in the germline V gene. Trimming stripped 3 bases from V and 7 bases from J, with 22 bases between. The CDR3 runs 16 residues. CDR3 coding DNA: TGTGCCAGCAGCGCAAATCCTCGTGACAGGTTGAGTGAAGCTTTCTTT. It encodes CASSANPRDRLSEAFF.

The chain couples TRBV11-2 to TRBJ1-5; D unresolved. V was trimmed by 1 base and J by 9 bases, leaving 10 bases between them. The CDR3 consists of 13 residues. From germline, CDR1 is SGHAT and CDR2 FQNNGV. The CDR3 loop is CASSLGRERPQHF. The CDR3 DNA is TGTGCCAGCAGCTTAGGGAGGGAGCGGCCCCAGCATTTT. Full variable domain (outside the CDR3, taken from reference TRBV11-2 and TRBJ1-5): EAGVAQSPRYKIIEKRQSVAFWCNPISGHATLYWYQQILGQGPKLLIQFQNNGVVDDSQLPKDRFSAERLKGVDSTLKIQPAKLEDSAVYLCASSLGRERPQHFGDGTRLSIL.

The chain combines TRBV7-4 with TRBJ2-7, with 11 bases that match TRBD2. The CDR3 extends over 14 amino acids. V lost 5 bases to trimming and J lost 7 bases; unmatched junction nucleotides: 7. Looked up from germline, CDR1 is SGHVT and CDR2 is SQSDAQ. CDR3: CASSPASGGPEQYF. CDR3 sequence (DNA): TGTGCCAGCAGCCCAGCTAGCGGGGGGCCAGAGCAGTACTTC.

The gene calls are TRBV5-1 and TRBJ1-2, with a possible D match to TRBD1 (6 bases). Germline-derived CDR1 and CDR2 are SGHRS and YFSETQ. This CDR3 has 15 residues. The ends were cut back, 4 bases at V and 2 bases at J, with 15 bases in the middle. This CDR3 reads CASSAQGGVNYGYTF. The CDR3 DNA follows: TGCGCCAGCAGCGCCCAAGGGGGGGTCAACTATGGCTACACCTTC. Combining the CDR3 with reference TRBV5-1 and TRBJ1-2 gives the whole variable domain KAGVTQTPRYLIKTRGQQVTLSCSPISGHRSVSWYQQTPGQGLQFLFEYFSETQRNKGNFPGRFSGRQFSNSRSEMNVSTLELGDSALYLCASSAQGGVNYGYTFGSGTRLTVV.

This chain links TRBV6-5 with TRBJ1-6; 8 nucleotides match TRBD1. V gave up 8 bases and J gave up 10 bases; unmatched junction bases: 7. This CDR3 has 13 amino acids. Germline V gene sequence: CDR1 MNHEY, CDR2 SVGAGI. CDR3 in amino acids: CASARTGGSPLHF. The CDR3 coding sequence is TGTGCCAGCGCTCGTACAGGGGGGTCACCCCTCCACTTT.

The gene calls are TRBV5-6 and TRBJ2-3; 9 bases fit TRBD2. Trimming cost V 0 bases and J 2 bases; bases outside gene matches: 10. This CDR3 has 18 amino acids. From germline, CDR1 is SGHDT and CDR2 YYEEEE. Written as DNA, the CDR3 is TGTGCCAGCAGCTTGGGCGGGGGGGCCGCAATTTCCACAGATACGCAGTATTTT. It specifies CASSLGGGAAISTDTQYF.

This chain uses TRBV6-1 with TRBJ1-5; 10 bases align to TRBD1. Germline V CDR1 and CDR2: MNHNS, SASEGT. The CDR3 sequence is 16 residues long. V gave up 4 bases and J gave up 1 base; unmatched junction bases: 4. CDR3 in amino acids: CASSGPGQGSNQPQHF. In DNA form, the CDR3 reads TGTGCCAGCAGTGGACCGGGACAGGGGAGCAATCAGCCCCAGCATTTT.

The chain employs TRBV6-1 and TRBJ1-2, with a possible D match to TRBD1 (6 bases). In germline, CDR1 is MNHNS, CDR2 SASEGT. Trimming shortened V by 11 bases and J by 8 bases, and 21 bases separated the two germline ends. The CDR3 is 13 amino acids. The CDR3 nucleotides are TGTGCCTTCCGGGACACCTCTAACGGGGGCTACACCTTC. As protein: CAFRDTSNGGYTF.

CDR3 in amino acids: CASSQGMLTGGNRRLHF. The CDR3 DNA reads as TGCGCCAGCAGCCAAGGAATGTTAACAGGGGGGAACAGGCGCCTCCACTTT. This chain uses TRBV4-1 with TRBJ1-6; 8 nucleotides match TRBD1. Germline CDR1 and CDR2: MGHRA and YSYEKL. There are 17 residues in the CDR3. With 1 base clipped from V and 15 bases from J, the junction kept 17 bases outside the gene matches.